Listed here are 15 T cell receptor beta chains from one sample, sequenced in a study of CD8+ T cells in alopecia areata listed by TCRdb under 2018. The method behind the library was the immunoSEQ multiplex PCR assay. RNA was extracted from all samples and reverse transcribed into cDNA, which served as template for TCR sequencing. The table was pulled from immuneACCESS by TCRdb, which kept in-frame rearrangements only. Such tables lose some clones; where checked, under half of the loss comes from unresolved V genes, and the rest has no known cause. This sample holds about 200,000 clones; just over 55% were observed only once. The ten largest clones represent over 4% of the sample. The specimen sequenced was CD8+ T cells sorted from blood. The receptors were gathered from a human donor in good health.

In nucleotides, the CDR3 is TGCAGCGCGGGAGACGGGACATCTTACGAGCAGTACTTC. This codes for CSAGDGTSYEQYF. The chain combines TRBV29-1 with TRBJ2-7; D possibly uses TRBD1 or TRBD2 (6 bases each). CDR3 size: 13 residues. Germline V CDR1 and CDR2: SQVTM, ANQGSEA. V lost 7 bases and J 4 bases, leaving 17 bases between the germline ends.

There are a few counts of this clone. Within the sample, other DNA sequences also encode this same CDR3. This chain links TRBV29-1 with TRBJ1-2; D remains ambiguous. Germline values: CDR1 SQVTM, CDR2 ANQGSEA. This CDR3 is 12 amino acids long. V lost 0 bases, J lost 3 bases, and 5 bases lay in between. This chain's CDR3 is CSVEEGYYGYTF. The CDR3 coding sequence is TGCAGCGTTGAAGAGGGGTACTATGGCTACACCTTC.

The V call is TRBV9, the J call TRBJ2-1, with D possibly being TRBD1 (6 bases). Germline assignment: CDR1 SGDLS and CDR2 YYNGEE. This CDR3 is 15 amino acids long. Between the trimmed V and J ends, which lost 0 bases and 5 bases, there was a span of 12 bases. The CDR3 sequence: CASSVVGGRNNEQFF. CDR3 in DNA: TGTGCCAGCAGCGTAGTAGGGGGTCGCAACAATGAGCAGTTCTTC.

The CDR3 sequence is CSVPFRGTDTQYF. Here the CDR3 DNA reads TGCAGCGTCCCGTTTCGGGGCACAGATACGCAGTATTTT. V is TRBV29-1 and J is TRBJ2-3; D is unresolved. Looked up from germline, CDR1 is SQVTM and CDR2 is ANQGSEA. CDR3 length: 13 amino acids. V lost 6 bases and J lost 1, with 11 bases in between.

This clone occurred a few times. The chain carries TRBV30 and TRBJ2-7; D is undetermined. Trimming left V 2 bases short and J 7 bases short, with 9 bases between. This CDR3 has 11 residues. Germline V CDR1 and CDR2: GTSNPN, SVGIG (reference sequence). For the CDR3, the DNA is TGTGCCTGGAGTACTCCGGCAGAGCAGTACTTC. Its protein is CAWSTPAEQYF. Full variable domain (rest looked up from reference TRBV30 and TRBJ2-7): SQTIHQWPATLVQPVGSPLSLECTVEGTSNPNLYWYRQAAGRGLQLLFYSVGIGQISSEVPQNLSASRPQDRQFILSSKKLLLSDSGFYLCAWSTPAEQYFGPGTRLTVT.

The chain carries TRBV2 and TRBJ1-1; 9 bases align to TRBD1. Germline CDR1 SNHLY, CDR2 FYNNEI. V was clipped by 3 bases and J by 7 bases; unmatched bases: 3. There are 13 residues in the CDR3. CDR3 bases: TGTGCCAGCAGTGAGGGACAGGGTGATGAAGCTTTCTTT. Its protein product is CASSEGQGDEAFF. Filled out from reference TRBV2 and TRBJ1-1, the complete variable domain reads EPEVTQTPSHQVTQMGQEVILRCVPISNHLYFYWYRQILGQKVEFLVSFYNNEISEKSEIFDDQFSVERPDGSNFTLKIRSTKLEDSAMYFCASSEGQGDEAFFGQGTRLTVV.

The genes are TRBV29-1 and TRBJ2-1, with D unclear. This CDR3 region has 10 residues. Trimming took off 3 bases at V and 6 bases at J, with 3 bases between the two ends. The germline CDR1 and CDR2 sequences are SQVTM and ANQGSEA. The CDR3 spells CSVEINEQFF. For the CDR3, the DNA is TGCAGCGTTGAGATCAATGAGCAGTTCTTC.

The rearrangement joins TRBV29-1 to TRBJ2-1; D not certain. The germline V gene has CDR1 SQVTM and CDR2 ANQGSEA. The CDR3 runs 12 residues. V was clipped by 1 base and J by 5 bases, with 6 bases between them. CDR3 DNA: TGCAGCGTTGAAGGGTTACACAATGAGCAGTTCTTC. Translation gives CSVEGLHNEQFF.

The V call is TRBV29-1, the J call TRBJ2-2; D gene uncertain. This CDR3 has 12 residues. Germline CDR1 SQVTM, CDR2 ANQGSEA. Trimming took 4 bases from V and 1 from J, leaving 4 bases between them. CDR3 in amino acids: CSVAENTGELFF. The CDR3 DNA follows: TGCAGCGTTGCAGAGAACACCGGGGAGCTGTTTTTT.

The chain links TRBV11-1 to TRBJ1-1; D gene unclear. Trimming stripped 3 bases from V and 1 base from J, with 9 bases between. The CDR3 is 14 amino acids. The germline V gene encodes CDR1 SGHAT and CDR2 FQDESV (reference sequence). The CDR3 is CASSFLGRNTEAFF. As DNA, the CDR3 is TGTGCCAGCAGCTTCTTGGGGAGGAACACTGAAGCTTTCTTT. The full variable domain, rest sourced from reference TRBV11-1 and TRBJ1-1, is EAEVAQSPRYKITEKSQAVAFWCDPISGHATLYWYRQILGQGPELLVQFQDESVVDDSQLPKDRFSAERLKGVDSTLKIQPAELGDSAMYLCASSFLGRNTEAFFGQGTRLTVV.

This clone was seen at least ten times. The chain is built from TRBV7-8 and TRBJ2-3; D perhaps matches TRBD1 (8 bases). The CDR3 contains 17 residues. Trimming took off 2 bases at V and 0 bases at J, with 15 bases between the two ends. Germline loops: CDR1 SGHVS, CDR2 FQNEAQ. This CDR3 is CASSLTGGVSSTDTQYF. The CDR3 DNA sequence: TGTGCCAGCAGCTTAACAGGGGGGGTTTCTAGCACAGATACGCAGTATTTT.

The V call is TRBV5-1, the J call TRBJ1-1, with D possibly TRBD1 on 6 matching bases. CDR1 is SGHRS, CDR2 YFSETQ, per germline. This CDR3 is built from 15 residues. The V end was cut by 1 base, the J end by 4 bases, with 14 bases between. CDR3 coding DNA: TGCGCCAGCAGCTTGACGGCAACAGGGAGCACTGAAGCTTTCTTT. Amino acids: CASSLTATGSTEAFF.

The rearrangement links TRBV7-8 to TRBJ2-2; 8 bases line up with TRBD1. This CDR3 is built from 16 residues. Looked up from germline, CDR1 is SGHVS and CDR2 is FQNEAQ. V lost 5 bases, J lost 1 base, and 6 bases stayed unmatched. The CDR3: CASSTPGQENTGELFF. The CDR3 DNA is TGTGCCAGCAGCACTCCGGGACAGGAGAACACCGGGGAGCTGTTTTTT.

This chain uses TRBV29-1 with TRBJ2-5; 7 bases align to TRBD2. Germline V gene lookup returns CDR1 SQVTM and CDR2 ANQGSEA. The length of the CDR3 is 17 residues. J gave up 2 bases and V 0 bases, and 12 bases lay outside the gene matches. The CDR3 coding sequence is TGCAGCGTTGAAGAAAGGGGAGGGATATACACACAAGAGACCCAGTACTTC. This sequence encodes CSVEERGGIYTQETQYF.

This clone has just a few counts. The chain has TRBV19 and TRBJ1-5; unclear D gene. CDR3 length: 15 amino acids. Germline V gene sequence: CDR1 LNHDA, CDR2 SQIVND (reference sequence). V was pared by 3 bases and J by 0 bases, with 9 bases between. In nucleotides, the CDR3 is TGTGCCAGTAGTATCGACAATTCTAGCAATCAGCCCCAGCATTTT. This encodes CASSIDNSSNQPQHF.